A single sample gave rise to the 27 T cell receptor beta chains below, sequenced in a study of neurological immune-mediated disorders. TCRdb re-analysed the 5' RACE reads in MiXCR, keeping a single row per CDR3 protein. The sample includes 39,000 or so distinct CDR3 sequences, 2% to 3% seen only once; the top ten take roughly an eighth. The specimen sequenced was PBMCs. These TCRs come from a man between 25 and 39 years old with multiple sclerosis.

This clonotype was counted many times. This chain links TRBV6-5 with TRBJ2-2; D may correspond to TRBD1 or TRBD2 (7 bases each). The CDR3 contains 17 residues. V was shortened by 5 bases and J by 3 bases, with 19 bases between the two germline ends. Germline CDR1 and CDR2: MNHEY and SVGAGI. The CDR3 sequence: CASSRQGGGLDTGELFF. The CDR3 bases are TGTGCCAGCAGTCGTCAGGGAGGGGGCTTAGACACCGGGGAGCTGTTTTTT.

This clonotype has ten or more counts. V usage is TRBV28 and J usage is TRBJ2-1, with D hard to call. V gave up 6 bases and J gave up 7 bases, with 10 bases separating them. The CDR3 is 12 residues long. Per the germline V gene, CDR1 is MDHEN and CDR2 is SYDVKM. CDR3 protein: CASSPSVNEQFF. CDR3 sequence (DNA): TGTGCCAGCAGCCCGTCAGTAAATGAGCAGTTCTTC.

This clonotype was counted a few times. The DNA of the CDR3 is TGCGCCAGCAGCGGGGGGACAGGGGTCAACTATGGCTACACCTTC. Translating gives CASSGGTGVNYGYTF. J is TRBJ1-2 and V is TRBV5-1; TRBD1 aligns across 10 bases. The CDR3 sequence is 15 residues long. With 4 bases clipped from V and 2 bases from J, the junction kept 5 bases outside the gene matches. Germline values: CDR1 SGHRS, CDR2 YFSETQ.

This clonotype showed up just a few times. The genes are TRBV7-6 and TRBJ1-3; D not resolved. Germline-derived CDR1 and CDR2 are SGHVS and FNYEAQ. Deletions cut 1 base from V and 4 bases from J, with 5 bases between. The CDR3 extends over 13 amino acids. CDR3: CASSLDIGNTIYF. Here the CDR3 DNA reads TGTGCCAGCAGCTTAGATATCGGAAACACCATATATTTT.

Ten or more counts support this clonotype. The chain recombines TRBV12-3 or TRBV12-4 with TRBJ1-6; D gene uncertain. V dropped 6 bases and J dropped 7 bases, with 10 bases sitting between them. The CDR3 loop spans 13 amino acids. The CDR3 is CASSTTGNSPLHF. CDR3 nucleotide sequence: TGTGCCAGCAGCACGACGGGGAATTCACCCCTCCACTTT.

At least ten counts were recorded for this clonotype. This rearrangement joins TRBV29-1 to TRBJ2-2; 14 nucleotides match TRBD2. V dropped 6 bases and J dropped 3; count of bases not matched to a gene: 9. This CDR3 region has 17 residues. CDR1 SQVTM and CDR2 ANQGSEA come from the germline V gene. CDR3 bases: TGCAGCGTGTCACGGACTAGCGGGGGGTGGGACACCGGGGAGCTGTTTTTT. It specifies CSVSRTSGGWDTGELFF.

This clonotype was picked up a small number of times. This may arise from a read error, as a much more abundant clone is one base away. The V call is TRBV11-3, the J call TRBJ2-1, with D possibly being TRBD1 or TRBD2 (5 bases each). Germline V gene sequence: CDR1 SGHNT, CDR2 YENEEA. The CDR3 extends over 15 amino acids. V dropped 5 bases and J dropped 0 bases, with 11 bases sitting between them. The CDR3 sequence is CASSPGRGSYNEQFF. CDR3 in DNA: TGTGCCAGCAGCCCGGGACGGGGCTCCTACAATGAGCAGTTCTTC.

This clonotype was picked up many times. The gene calls are TRBV12-3 or TRBV12-4 and TRBJ2-1, with 9 bases matching TRBD2. The CDR3 covers 17 residues. Trimming at V came to 5 bases and at J to 9 bases, leaving 17 bases not matched to a gene. CDR3 nucleotides: TGTGCCAGCAGTCCCCGCGGGGGGGGCGGCCCCGGTACTGAGCAGTTCTTC. Its translation: CASSPRGGGGPGTEQFF.

This clonotype was detected many times. The V gene is TRBV15, the J gene TRBJ2-3; 8 nucleotides match TRBD2. CDR3 size: 16 residues. Germline V gives CDR1 LNHNV, CDR2 YYDKDF (reference sequence). The V gene end was trimmed by 1 base and the J gene end by 1 base; junction bases not matched to a gene: 4. Here the CDR3 reads CATSRGGRGGTDTQYF. The CDR3 bases are TGTGCCACCAGCAGAGGAGGGCGGGGGGGCACAGATACGCAGTATTTT. Based on the CDR3 plus reference TRBV15 and TRBJ2-3, the full variable domain is DAMVIQNPRYQVTQFGKPVTLSCSQTLNHNVMYWYQQKSSQAPKLLFHYYDKDFNNEADTPDNFQSRRPNTSFCFLDIRSPGLGDTAMYLCATSRGGRGGTDTQYFGPGTRLTVL.

This clonotype has just a few counts. The rearrangement links TRBV20-1 to TRBJ2-1; 13 bases are a match to TRBD2. The CDR3 sequence is 20 residues long. Per germline, CDR1 DFQATT and CDR2 SNEGSKA (reference sequence). Trimming took 6 bases from V and 2 from J; bases not matched to a gene: 19. The CDR3 DNA sequence: TGCAGTGCGGCCGGGGCTACTAGCGGGAGGGCCAGGAGGGCCTACAATGAGCAGTTCTTC. This sequence encodes CSAAGATSGRARRAYNEQFF.

This clonotype showed up many times. The chain combines TRBV20-1 with TRBJ1-4; tentatively, D is TRBD1 (5 bases). Trimming left V 2 bases short and J 11 bases short, with 12 bases between. CDR1 is DFQATT, CDR2 SNEGSKA, per germline (reference sequence). This CDR3 contains 12 residues. The CDR3 region is CSARRGGGKLFF. CDR3 nucleotide sequence: TGCAGTGCTAGAAGGGGCGGGGGGAAACTGTTTTTT.

This clonotype was picked up many times. Here the CDR3 reads CASRRTGADQPQHF. The CDR3 region has the DNA TGTGCCAGCAGACGGACAGGGGCCGATCAGCCCCAGCATTTT. This chain joins TRBV12-3 or TRBV12-4 and TRBJ1-5; the match to TRBD1 covers 9 bases. CDR3 length equals 14 residues. V was pared by 6 bases and J by 5 bases, with 5 bases of the junction left unmatched.

This clonotype was seen repeatedly, ten times or more. The chain uses TRBV7-2 and TRBJ2-2; D is possibly TRBD2 (6 bases). Trimming cost V 5 bases and J 2 bases, with 15 bases left between them. The CDR3 loop spans 16 amino acids. Germline V gives CDR1 SGHTA, CDR2 FQGNSA. The CDR3 DNA reads TGTGCCAGCAGCCCGGACGGGGGAATTAACACCGGGGAGCTGTTTTTT. Encoded protein: CASSPDGGINTGELFF.

Ten or more counts support this clonotype. V and J are TRBV5-1 and TRBJ2-1, with 7 nucleotides matching TRBD1. V was pared by 0 bases and J by 9 bases, with 6 bases of the junction left unmatched. The CDR3 is made up of 14 amino acids. Germline V gene sequence: CDR1 SGHRS, CDR2 YFSETQ. In DNA form, the CDR3 reads TGCGCCAGCAGCTTGGTGCCAGGGGACAGTGAGCAGTTCTTC. Translated, it gives CASSLVPGDSEQFF.

In this sample, this clonotype turned up many times. The chain uses TRBV24-1 and TRBJ2-1; D is unresolved. V lost 4 bases and J lost 4, with 7 bases in between. From germline, CDR1 is KGHDR and CDR2 SFDVKD. The CDR3 is 13 residues long. Here the CDR3 DNA reads TGTGCCACCAGTGACCCCTTATACAATGAGCAGTTCTTC. This sequence encodes CATSDPLYNEQFF.

This clonotype was counted at least ten times. CDR3 residues: CAISVGDTTDTQYF. The CDR3 DNA is TGTGCCATCAGTGTGGGGGATACCACAGATACGCAGTATTTT. The chain couples TRBV10-3 to TRBJ2-3, with D tentatively TRBD1 or TRBD2 (5 bases each). The germline CDR1 and CDR2 sequences are ENHRY and SYGVKD. Trimming pared 4 bases from V and 2 bases from J, leaving 10 bases between. The CDR3 runs 14 residues.

Many counts were recorded for this clonotype. The V and J genes are TRBV12-3 or TRBV12-4 and TRBJ2-7; 8 nucleotides match TRBD2. Trimming took 5 bases from V and 6 from J; bases not matched to a gene: 15. The CDR3 totals 16 residues. The CDR3 sequence: CASSPLPGGRMSEQYF. CDR3 bases: TGTGCCAGCAGTCCGCTCCCAGGCGGGAGGATGTCCGAGCAGTACTTC.

This clonotype was observed many times. CDR3 in DNA: TGTGCCAGCAGCACCCCCACTAGCGGGGCCTATAAAGAGACCCAGTACTTC. It codes for CASSTPTSGAYKETQYF. The rearrangement links TRBV5-6 to TRBJ2-5; TRBD2 agrees at 10 bases. The germline V gene has CDR1 SGHDT and CDR2 YYEEEE. J was trimmed by 3 bases and V by 4 bases; bases with no gene match: 12. This CDR3 region has 17 residues.

This clonotype was detected many times. The chain has TRBV20-1 and TRBJ2-5; weak D call: TRBD2 (5 bases). CDR1 is DFQATT and CDR2 is SNEGSKA in the germline V gene (reference sequence). This CDR3 region has 14 residues. V was shortened by 0 bases and J by 2 bases, with 10 bases between the two germline ends. CDR3 coding DNA: TGCAGTGCTAGAGATCCCCCGGGGCAAGAGACCCAGTACTTC. Its protein is CSARDPPGQETQYF.

This clonotype came up a few times. One base away lies a much larger clone, so this may be a sequencing read error. This sequence joins TRBV12-3 or TRBV12-4 and TRBJ1-5; 7 bases match TRBD1. This CDR3 spans 17 amino acids. The CDR3 is CASSIKFQGGGNQHQHF. In DNA, the CDR3 is TGTGCCAGCAGTATCAAATTTCAGGGGGGCGGAAATCAGCACCAGCATTTT.

Ten or more counts support this clonotype. This rearrangement joins TRBV20-1 to TRBJ2-7; 11 bases line up with TRBD2. The CDR3 length is 14 residues. V dropped 3 bases and J dropped 4; count of bases not matched to a gene: 5. Germline CDR1 and CDR2: DFQATT and SNEGSKA (reference sequence). The CDR3 protein is CSASSPSGGYEQYF. In nucleotides, the CDR3 is TGCAGTGCTAGTTCCCCTAGCGGGGGGTACGAGCAGTACTTC.

The table lists this clonotype with many counts. The rearrangement joins TRBV20-1 to TRBJ2-3; 8 bases agree with TRBD1. The germline V gene encodes CDR1 DFQATT and CDR2 SNEGSKA (reference sequence). Losses at the gene ends were 4 bases for V and 3 bases for J; bases not matched to a gene: 9. This CDR3 is 15 amino acids long. CDR3 bases: TGCAGTGCTACTAGGGGGCAGGGGGCTACAGATACGCAGTATTTT. Protein: CSATRGQGATDTQYF.

The table lists this clonotype with many counts. The J gene is TRBJ2-7, the V gene TRBV7-2, with D hard to call. Germline values: CDR1 SGHTA, CDR2 FQGNSA. The CDR3 covers 13 residues. V dropped 0 bases and J dropped 0 bases, with 3 bases sitting between them. CDR3 region: CASSLAHSYEQYF. The CDR3 bases are TGTGCCAGCAGCTTAGCCCACTCCTACGAGCAGTACTTC.

This clonotype occurred many times. The rearrangement uses TRBV20-1 and TRBJ2-1, with TRBD2 identical over 14 bases. CDR1 DFQATT and CDR2 SNEGSKA come from the germline V gene (reference sequence). Trimming removed 4 bases from V and 7 bases from J; junction bases left unmatched: 18. This CDR3 is built from 19 residues. For the CDR3, the DNA is TGCAGTGCTACTCATCCATCGACTAGCGGGGGGGCAGGGGAGAATGAGCAGTTCTTC. Translating gives CSATHPSTSGGAGENEQFF.

In its sample, this clonotype was seen many times. The chain links TRBV7-6 to TRBJ2-7; 8 positions match TRBD2. In germline, CDR1 is SGHVS, CDR2 FNYEAQ. The CDR3 runs to 14 residues. Trimming cost V 5 bases and J 3 bases; bases outside gene matches: 6. The CDR3 reads CASSPERGIYEQYF. The CDR3 coding sequence is TGTGCCAGCAGCCCCGAGCGGGGGATCTACGAGCAGTACTTC. Combining the CDR3 with reference TRBV7-6 and TRBJ2-7 gives the whole variable domain GAGVSQSPRYKVTKRGQDVALRCDPISGHVSLYWYRQALGQGPEFLTYFNYEAQQDKSGLPNDRFSAERPEGSISTLTIQRTEQRDSAMYRCASSPERGIYEQYFGPGTRLTVT.

There are many counts of this clonotype. This chain links TRBV12-3 or TRBV12-4 with TRBJ1-2; possibly TRBD1 for D (6 bases). With 5 bases removed from V and 9 bases from J, the gap between germline ends came to 25 bases. This CDR3 spans 16 amino acids. CDR3 DNA: TGTGCCAGCAGTCATGGGGGCGGTTCCAACCCCTGGAGCTACACCTTC. Translating it yields CASSHGGGSNPWSYTF.

This clonotype has ten or more counts. The chain employs TRBV10-2 and TRBJ1-3; no clear D gene. The CDR3 consists of 15 residues. The V gene lost 2 bases and the J gene lost 0 bases, with 8 bases spanning the gap. CDR1 and CDR2 (germline): WSHSY, SAAADI. The chain's CDR3 is CASSEIRASGNTIYF. CDR3 coding DNA: TGCGCCAGCAGTGAGATCAGAGCCTCTGGAAACACCATATATTTT.